This TCR beta chain was found in a study of cytomegalovirus exposure and HLA in healthy donors. The PCR was carried out with 60 Vbeta primers and 13 Jbeta primers. Repertoires were generated with immunoSEQ multiplex PCR, while TCRdb's copy carries only in-frame clones and drops some. The sample yields fewer than 150,000 clones, roughly 78% seen once. Germline values: CDR1 SNHLY, CDR2 FYNNEI. This CDR3 comprises 12 residues. Unmatched junction bases numbered 4, after V lost 6 bases and J lost 7 bases. The sequence derives from a man aged 35 to 55 in good health and CMV-seropositive. V usage is TRBV2 and J usage is TRBJ1-2; TRBD1 matches 8 bases. Sample: PBMCs. The CDR3 nucleotides read TGTGCCAGCAGGGACAGGGAAGGTGGCTACACCTTC. Translating gives CASRDREGGYTF.